Presented here are 13 T cell receptor beta chains from one specimen sequenced in a study of cytomegalovirus exposure and HLA in healthy donors. Researchers ran the PCR with 60 Vbeta and 13 Jbeta primers. Only in-frame clones appear in the TCRdb table, and some are missing; sequencing was by immunoSEQ multiplex PCR. The sample consists of 65,000 or so clones, approximately 60% of them appearing once. Source material: PBMCs. The receptor set was obtained from a man aged 25 to 40 in good health and CMV-seronegative.

This sequence joins TRBV7-8 and TRBJ1-2; D may be TRBD1 (5 bases). Germline CDR1 SGHVS, CDR2 FQNEAQ. This CDR3 comprises 13 residues. Trimming pared 1 base from V and 6 bases from J, leaving 9 bases between. The DNA for the CDR3 is TGTGCCAGCAGCTTAGACAGGCCTGATGGCTACACCTTC. Residues: CASSLDRPDGYTF.

V usage is TRBV27 and J usage is TRBJ2-7, with D perhaps TRBD2 (5 bases). There are 14 residues in the CDR3. V lost 6 bases and J lost 0, with 12 bases in between. CDR1 is MNHEY and CDR2 is SMNVEV in the germline V gene (reference sequence). The CDR3 protein is CASRSVLASYEQYF. As DNA, the CDR3 is TGTGCCAGCAGGTCAGTTCTAGCCTCCTACGAGCAGTACTTC.

The chain joins TRBV11-3 to TRBJ1-1, with D tentatively TRBD1 (5 bases). Germline V CDR1 and CDR2: SGHNT, YENEEA. The CDR3 covers 14 residues. Trimming stripped 7 bases from V and 3 bases from J, with 15 bases between. As DNA, the CDR3 is TGTGCCAGCACCGCCAGGGAAGTGGACACTGAAGCTTTCTTT. Its protein product is CASTAREVDTEAFF.

This clone occurred a few times. V is TRBV7-9 and J is TRBJ2-2; D possibly corresponds to TRBD2 (6 bases). Germline CDR1 reads SEHNR; CDR2 reads FQNEAQ (reference sequence). The CDR3 loop spans 15 amino acids. Trimming pared 8 bases from V and 2 bases from J, leaving 15 bases between. The CDR3 loop reads CASENGGENTGELFF. The CDR3 DNA reads TGTGCCAGCGAAAACGGCGGGGAAAACACCGGGGAGCTGTTTTTT.

In this sample, this clone turned up once. The genes are TRBV7-3 and TRBJ2-7, with 10 positions matching TRBD2. The CDR3 is made up of 15 amino acids. Germline assignment: CDR1 SGHTA and CDR2 FQGTGA. The trim removed 5 bases at V and 1 base at J, leaving 5 bases unmatched. The CDR3 bases are TGTGCCAGCAGCCCGGGACTAGCGAGTTCCTACGAGCAGTACTTC. This encodes CASSPGLASSYEQYF.

V and J are TRBV9 and TRBJ2-2; D is unclear. Germline V gene sequence: CDR1 SGDLS, CDR2 YYNGEE. The CDR3 length is 15 residues. Trimming shortened V by 1 base and J by 1 base, and 8 bases separated the two germline ends. The CDR3 DNA reads TGTGCCAGCAGCGTACTCAACGGGAACACCGGGGAGCTGTTTTTT. It is translated as CASSVLNGNTGELFF.

The chain recombines TRBV25-1 with TRBJ1-6, with TRBD1 identical over 7 bases. This CDR3 comprises 15 residues. The germline V gene has CDR1 MGHDK and CDR2 SYGVNS. V shed 6 bases, J shed 7 bases, and the junction held 9 bases outside the gene matches. CDR3 in amino acids: CASRDADRPNSPLHF. CDR3 in DNA: TGTGCCAGCAGAGACGCGGACAGGCCCAATTCACCCCTCCACTTT.

V usage is TRBV6-1 and J usage is TRBJ2-7; 10 bases match TRBD1. CDR3 length equals 14 residues. Germline-derived CDR1 and CDR2 are MNHNS and SASEGT. V gave up 9 bases and J gave up 2 bases; unmatched junction bases: 7. CDR3 loop: CASWWTGGAYEQYF. The CDR3 coding sequence is TGTGCCAGTTGGTGGACAGGGGGTGCCTACGAGCAGTACTTC.

V gene TRBV11-2 combines with J gene TRBJ1-2; D gene ambiguous. The V gene lost 0 bases and the J gene lost 10 bases, with 9 bases spanning the gap. Looked up from germline, CDR1 is SGHAT and CDR2 is FQNNGV. The CDR3 has 12 amino acids. The CDR3 coding sequence is TGTGCCAGCAGCTTAGATGGGCATTCCTACACCTTC. Translating gives CASSLDGHSYTF. The full variable domain, in which reference TRBV11-2 and TRBJ1-2 provide the parts outside the CDR3, is EAGVAQSPRYKIIEKRQSVAFWCNPISGHATLYWYQQILGQGPKLLIQFQNNGVVDDSQLPKDRFSAERLKGVDSTLKIQPAKLEDSAVYLCASSLDGHSYTFGSGTRLTVV.

This clone was seen only a few times. The chain is built from TRBV4-2 and TRBJ1-6, with 7 bases matching TRBD1. CDR3 length equals 17 residues. Per the germline V gene, CDR1 is LGHNA and CDR2 is YNFKEQ. Unmatched junction bases numbered 11, after V lost 4 bases and J lost 5 bases. The CDR3 nucleotides read TGTGCCAGCAGCCCAAGATCAACGGGACAGAATAATTCACCCCTCCACTTT. It translates to CASSPRSTGQNNSPLHF.

The chain uses TRBV14 and TRBJ2-5; maybe TRBD2 (5 bases). The germline gives CDR1 SGHDN, CDR2 FVKESK. CDR3 size: 15 residues. Trimming pared 0 bases from V and 4 bases from J, leaving 12 bases between. CDR3 protein: CASSQDGGRLETQYF. CDR3 sequence (DNA): TGTGCCAGCAGCCAAGATGGAGGTAGACTAGAGACCCAGTACTTC.

The J gene is TRBJ1-2, the V gene TRBV6-5; D is possibly TRBD1 (6 bases). The CDR3 is made up of 12 amino acids. Trimming pared 4 bases from V and 13 bases from J, leaving 16 bases between. Germline CDR1 reads MNHEY; CDR2 reads SVGAGI. The CDR3 bases are TGTGCCAGCAGTTTCGGGACAAAGCGCTTCACCTTC. This translates into CASSFGTKRFTF.

The chain links TRBV7-2 to TRBJ2-7; 8 bases match TRBD1. Per germline, CDR1 SGHTA and CDR2 FQGNSA. The CDR3 totals 14 residues. Germline trimming cut 5 bases from V and 2 bases from J; bases unmatched to any gene: 5. CDR3 coding DNA: TGTGCCAGCAGCGTCCCAGGGGGCCCCTACGAGCAGTACTTC. Residues: CASSVPGGPYEQYF.